The source of this TCR beta chain is a study of OX40 agonist ivuxolimab in advanced cancers. Study-wide context: A mean age of approximately 60 years, range roughly 23 to 79, was recorded, and 82.7% were male.

At baseline, cycle 4 day 1, and cycle 7 day 1, blood was sampled. CDR1 and CDR2 (germline): SEHNR, FQNEAQ (reference sequence). V was clipped by 2 bases and J by 5 bases, with 9 bases between them. The CDR3 sequence is 13 residues long. Measured with immunoSEQ multiplex PCR; TCRdb has only the in-frame clones, and not every one. The table lists about 77,000 clones, approximately 82% of them singletons. The clonotype was recovered from an adult with an advanced solid tumor such as melanoma, head and neck, liver or kidney cancer. This specimen was CD4+ or CD8+ T cells sorted from blood, taken in a trial of the OX40 agonist ivuxolimab. The chain couples TRBV7-9 to TRBJ2-5; D perhaps matches TRBD2 (5 bases). The chain's CDR3 is CASSLMGEETQYF. CDR3 nucleotide sequence: TGTGCCAGCAGCTTAATGGGAGAGGAGACCCAGTACTTC. Using reference TRBV7-9 and TRBJ2-5 for the parts outside the CDR3, the full variable domain is DTGVSQNPRHKITKRGQNVTFRCDPISEHNRLYWYRQTLGQGPEFLTYFQNEAQLEKSRLLSDRFSAERPKGSFSTLEIQRTEQGDSAMYLCASSLMGEETQYFGPGTRLLVL.